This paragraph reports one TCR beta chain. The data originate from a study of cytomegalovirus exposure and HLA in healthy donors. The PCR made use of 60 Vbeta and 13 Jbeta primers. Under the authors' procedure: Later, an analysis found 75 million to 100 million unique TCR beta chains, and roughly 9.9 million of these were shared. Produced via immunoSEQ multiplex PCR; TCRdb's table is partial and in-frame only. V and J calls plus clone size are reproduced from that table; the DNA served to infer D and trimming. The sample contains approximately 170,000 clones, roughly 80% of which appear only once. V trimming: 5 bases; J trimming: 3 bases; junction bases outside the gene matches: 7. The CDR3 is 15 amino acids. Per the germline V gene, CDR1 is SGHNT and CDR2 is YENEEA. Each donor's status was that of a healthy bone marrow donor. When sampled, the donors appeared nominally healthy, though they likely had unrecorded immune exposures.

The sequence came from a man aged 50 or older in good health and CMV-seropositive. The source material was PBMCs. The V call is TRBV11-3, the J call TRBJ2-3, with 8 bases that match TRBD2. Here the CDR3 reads CASSPRASGTDTQYF. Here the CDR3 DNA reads TGTGCCAGCAGCCCTCGCGCTAGCGGGACAGATACGCAGTATTTT.